Listed here are 5 T cell receptor beta chains from one sample, sequenced in a study of cytomegalovirus exposure and HLA in healthy donors. PCR involved 60 Vbeta and 13 Jbeta primers. Clones were read by immunoSEQ multiplex PCR, and TCRdb kept only the in-frame ones, dropping some. The sample comprises tens of thousands of clones, about two thirds of which are singletons, and approximately 7.8% rests with the top ten. Specimen: PBMCs. These receptors came from a man in his fifties or sixties in good health and CMV-seronegative.

The chain uses TRBV30 and TRBJ2-5; 9 nucleotides agree with TRBD2. The assigned J gene may be wrong: the sequence end matches TRBJ2-7 better. This CDR3 has 14 amino acids. Germline V gene data show CDR1 as GTSNPN and CDR2 as SVGIG (reference sequence). CDR3 loop: CAWGLKRGVYEQYF. CDR3 in DNA: TGTGCCTGGGGTTTGAAGCGGGGGGTATACGAGCAGTACTTC.

The chain employs TRBV5-8 and TRBJ2-1, with D perhaps TRBD1 (5 bases). Germline assignment: CDR1 SGHTS and CDR2 YDEGEE. There are 15 residues in the CDR3. V lost 2 bases to trimming and J lost 0 bases, with 9 bases between them. This CDR3 reads CASSLAQGSYNEQFF. Here the CDR3 DNA reads TGTGCCAGCAGCTTAGCGCAGGGCTCCTACAATGAGCAGTTCTTC.

This clone came up a few times. The chain carries TRBV5-1 and TRBJ1-1, with TRBD1 matching over 7 bases. Germline CDR1 SGHRS, CDR2 YFSETQ. The CDR3 runs to 14 residues. The V segment lost 4 bases and the J segment 3 bases; nucleotides outside the gene matches: 6. The DNA for the CDR3 is TGCGCCAGCAGCCCGGGAGGGGGCTACACTGAAGCTTTCTTT. It is translated as CASSPGGGYTEAFF. The whole variable domain, remainder taken from reference TRBV5-1 and TRBJ1-1, is KAGVTQTPRYLIKTRGQQVTLSCSPISGHRSVSWYQQTPGQGLQFLFEYFSETQRNKGNFPGRFSGRQFSNSRSEMNVSTLELGDSALYLCASSPGGGYTEAFFGQGTRLTVV.

The chain employs TRBV6-4 and TRBJ2-1; 10 bases map to TRBD2. This CDR3 region has 15 residues. J was trimmed by 1 base and V by 6 bases; bases with no gene match: 3. CDR1 is MRHNA, CDR2 SNTAGT, per germline. The CDR3 DNA reads as TGTGCCAGCAGAGATAGCGGGAGGTCCTACAATGAGCAGTTCTTC. Its translation is CASRDSGRSYNEQFF.

There are a few counts of this clone. The rearrangement joins TRBV27 to TRBJ2-2, with a tentative D call TRBD1 (6 bases). With 2 bases removed from V and 3 bases from J, the gap between germline ends came to 13 bases. Germline CDR1 MNHEY, CDR2 SMNVEV (reference sequence). This CDR3 has 16 amino acids. The CDR3 bases are TGTGCCAGCAGTTTAGGGTCAAGGGGGTACACCGGGGAGCTGTTTTTT. Protein sequence: CASSLGSRGYTGELFF.